The entry below gives a single T cell receptor beta chain sequence along with its context. Its antigen has not been determined. There are no base qualities to consult, and no much larger clone falls within one base. Genomic DNA was extracted from sorted cells for sequencing of the TCRbeta CDR3 region. The immunoSEQ Assay was used to sequence the TCRbeta CDR3 regions. The clones in this table, taken by TCRdb from immuneACCESS, are in-frame only. Not every clone is retained; where verified, under half of the shortfall comes from an unresolved V gene, and the cause of the rest is unknown. The sample has about 47,000 clones on record, about nine tenths of them singletons. The ten largest clonotypes hold 7.8% of the sample. These data come from a study of OX40 agonist ivuxolimab in advanced cancers. Regarding the research as a whole: Ivuxolimab, which targeted the costimulatory receptor OX40 (CD134), was an agonistic, fully human IgG2 monoclonal antibody. Intravenous ivuxolimab was administered to patients every 2 weeks at six dose levels: 0.01, 0.1, 0.3, 1.5, 3 and 10 mg/kg. Of the roughly 52 dose-escalation patients, hepatocellular carcinoma was present in 19, melanoma in roughly 15, renal cell carcinoma in 9 and head and neck cancer in 9. In the dose-escalation cohort, around four fifths of patients were male, and the mean age was roughly 60 years, with a range of 23 to 79. Patients were allowed to have had prior anti-PD-1, anti-PD-L1 or anti-CTLA-4 therapy, and approximately 43% of the dose-escalation patients had previously received checkpoint inhibitors. Partial responses were achieved by three dose-escalation patients, of whom one had hepatocellular carcinoma and two had cutaneous melanoma. Peripheral TCRbeta sequencing aimed to test whether ivuxolimab altered TCR sequence diversity and caused clonal T-cell expansion. The paper describes the monotherapy dose-escalation part (N = 52 patients) of the phase I trial of ivuxolimab.

The CDR3 has 14 amino acids, counting the end cysteine and phenylalanine. Only the CDR3 DNA is retained, 42 bases long and in frame from the first base. The germline V gene specifies SQVTM as CDR1 and ANQGSEA as CDR2. The germline ends are 17 bases apart after V is trimmed by 4 bases and J by 5 bases. What the research found in general, with its limitations: In the 0.1-3.0 mg/kg groups, partial responders were among the patients with the lowest normalized peripheral clonal expansion, particularly in CD8+ T cells. Which antigens the clonally expanded peripheral T cells were specific for was not determined. Clonal expansion of both CD4+ and CD8+ blood T cells was observed from baseline to week 6 at doses 0.1 to 3.0 mg/kg. After ivuxolimab, CD8+ T cells had more expanded clones than CD4+ T cells on average. Low levels of normalized T-cell clonal expansion were also seen in some patients who did not respond.

The trial excluded patients who had a history of autoimmune disease or were on systemic immunosuppression. In every dose cohort, peripheral blood was drawn for TCR sequencing at baseline, cycle 4 day 1, and cycle 7 day 1. Samples were obtained from an open-label, multicenter, first-in-human phase I dose-escalation trial of ivuxolimab. Adults with locally advanced or metastatic melanoma, renal cell, hepatocellular, or head and neck squamous cell carcinoma were enrolled in the trial. Before TCR sequencing, CD4+ and CD8+ T cells were separately sorted from peripheral blood. The chain uses TRBV29-1 and TRBJ1-1; the D gene is unclear. The source material was CD4+ or CD8+ T cells sorted from blood, sampled in a trial of the OX40 agonist ivuxolimab. This clonotype was obtained from an adult with an advanced solid tumor such as melanoma, head and neck, liver or kidney cancer. The DNA sequence is TGCAGCGTTGCCCGGTTCGAAGGATCTACTGAAGCTTTCTTT. The resulting protein is CSVARFEGSTEAFF.